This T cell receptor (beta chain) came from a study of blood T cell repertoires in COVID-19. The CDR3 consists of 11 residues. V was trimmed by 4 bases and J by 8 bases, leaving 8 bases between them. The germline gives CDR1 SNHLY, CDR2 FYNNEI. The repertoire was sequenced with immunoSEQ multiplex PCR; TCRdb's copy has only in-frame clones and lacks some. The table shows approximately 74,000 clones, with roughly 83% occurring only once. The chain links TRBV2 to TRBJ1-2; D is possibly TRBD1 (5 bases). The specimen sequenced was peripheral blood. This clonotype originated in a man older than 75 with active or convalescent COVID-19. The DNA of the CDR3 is TGTGCCAGCAGTGTCCGGGGGGGCTACACCTTC. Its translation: CASSVRGGYTF.